A single sample is the source of the 7 T cell receptor beta chains below, sequenced in a study of Ad26.COV2.S vaccination and SARS-CoV-2 variants. Regarding treatment: about 20 received Ad26.COV2.S at low or high dose, single or two shots; about five received placebo; per-sample allocation not given. Samples analyzed were those drawn on day 63 after the first vaccine or placebo injection. Assay: immunoSEQ multiplex PCR; the TCRdb copy retains only in-frame clones and omits some. The table lists over 450,000 clones, roughly nine tenths of them singletons. The sequences come from peripheral blood, collected in a trial of Ad26.COV2.S vaccine versus placebo. These receptors all come from a person aged 18-65 years who received the Ad26.COV2.S COVID-19 vaccine or a placebo.

This clone showed up just once. The rearrangement joins TRBV6-5 to TRBJ2-7, with D perhaps TRBD1 (6 bases). V was pared by 4 bases and J by 6 bases, with 13 bases between. Germline CDR1 is MNHEY and CDR2 is SVGAGI. This CDR3 has 13 residues. CDR3 protein: CASSFAGTSEQYF. The CDR3 DNA follows: TGTGCCAGCAGTTTCGCCGGGACAAGCGAGCAGTACTTC.

V usage is TRBV19 and J usage is TRBJ1-2; no definite D call. Trimming stripped 7 bases from V and 7 bases from J, with 19 bases between. The CDR3 loop spans 14 amino acids. Per germline, CDR1 LNHDA and CDR2 SQIVND (reference sequence). The DNA of the CDR3 is TGTGCCAGTACCCCGACATCCCCCCGACCTGGCTACACCTTC. It yields the protein CASTPTSPRPGYTF.

The V gene is TRBV11-3, the J gene TRBJ2-2, with unresolved D. Trimming took off 1 base at V and 3 bases at J, with 3 bases between the two ends. CDR3 size: 13 residues. Looked up from germline, CDR1 is SGHNT and CDR2 is YENEEA. CDR3 coding DNA: TGTGCCAGCAGCTTAGTGGACACCGGGGAGCTGTTTTTT. This sequence encodes CASSLVDTGELFF. Together with reference TRBV11-3 and TRBJ2-2, the CDR3 gives the full variable domain: EAGVVQSPRYKIIEKKQPVAFWCNPISGHNTLYWYLQNLGQGPELLIRYENEEAVDDSQLPKDRFSAERLKGVDSTLKIQPAELGDSAVYLCASSLVDTGELFFGEGSRLTVL.

The chain couples TRBV6-1 to TRBJ2-7; 7 bases match TRBD2. V shed 3 bases and J 0 bases; nucleotides not matched to a gene: 8. The CDR3 covers 16 residues. CDR1 is MNHNS, CDR2 SASEGT, per germline. CDR3 amino acids: CASSDSGLAASYEQYF. The DNA of the CDR3 is TGTGCCAGCAGTGATTCGGGGCTAGCGGCCTCCTACGAGCAGTACTTC.

The V and J genes are TRBV27 and TRBJ2-3; 11 nucleotides line up with TRBD2. This CDR3 spans 21 amino acids. The germline gives CDR1 MNHEY, CDR2 SMNVEV (reference sequence). The V segment lost 5 bases and the J segment 0 bases; nucleotides outside the gene matches: 19. CDR3 sequence reads: CASSPSLLRTSGLTSTDTQYF. DNA for the CDR3: TGTGCCAGCAGTCCTAGCCTACTAAGGACTAGCGGGCTAACAAGCACAGATACGCAGTATTTT.

This chain connects TRBV15 to TRBJ1-1; 7 nucleotides agree with TRBD1. The J segment lost 6 bases and the V segment lost 0 bases, leaving 19 bases of the junction unmatched. CDR1 is LNHNV and CDR2 is YYDKDF in the germline V gene (reference sequence). This CDR3 is built from 19 residues. The CDR3 loop is CATSRDWAVGGAGGSEAFF. The DNA of the CDR3 is TGTGCCACCAGCAGAGATTGGGCTGTAGGGGGCGCGGGGGGATCTGAAGCTTTCTTT.

The V gene is TRBV6-2 or TRBV6-3, the J gene TRBJ2-2; no clear D gene. Germline V gene lookup returns CDR1 MNHEY and CDR2 SVGEGT. The CDR3 covers 12 residues. V was pared by 2 bases and J by 11 bases, with 9 bases between. This CDR3 is CASSYGPGELFF. For the CDR3, the DNA is TGTGCCAGCAGTTACGGTCCGGGTGAGCTGTTTTTT.